The source of this TCR beta chain is a study of OX40 agonist ivuxolimab in advanced cancers. Turning to the study itself: The dose-escalation group included hepatocellular carcinoma, melanoma, renal cell carcinoma and head and neck cancer. With a range of roughly 20 to 80, age averaged about 58 years, and more than 75% were male.

Trimming stripped 0 bases from V and 6 bases from J, with 18 bases between. CDR1 MGHRA and CDR2 YSYEKL come from the germline V gene. The CDR3 is 16 amino acids. The data were produced by immunoSEQ multiplex PCR, yet TCRdb's version contains in-frame clones alone and is incomplete. Altogether about 100,000 clones are present, approximately 95% being singletons, with the ten largest covering more than 0.15%. This clone has a single count. The rearrangement links TRBV4-1 to TRBJ2-7, with D perhaps TRBD1 (5 bases). The sequencing here drew on CD4+ or CD8+ T cells sorted from blood, taken in a trial of the OX40 agonist ivuxolimab. This TCR came from an adult with an advanced solid tumor such as melanoma, head and neck, liver or kidney cancer. CDR3 residues: CASSQDRDSGISEQYF. Here the CDR3 DNA reads TGCGCCAGCAGCCAAGATCGCGACAGTGGAATCTCCGAGCAGTACTTC.